This T cell receptor beta chain was sequenced in a study of T cells in Graves' hyperthyroidism and ophthalmopathy. V lost 6 bases to trimming and J lost 8 bases; unmatched junction nucleotides: 7. The CDR3 totals 13 residues. Based on clinical symptoms, serum thyroxine and TRAb, thyroid ultrasound and orbital computed tomography, diagnoses were reached. This clonotype appeared many times. The target antigen is unknown. The TCR beta CDR3 regions underwent amplification using RNA transcripts as the source. The HTBI set primed first-round TCR CDR3 RT-PCR. TCRdb used MiXCR to reprocess the multiplex PCR reads, holding one entry per CDR3 protein. The data hold approximately 380,000 distinct CDR3 sequences, with about a fifth observed a single time. Study conclusions and caveats: Stable hyperthyroidism was told apart from ophthalmopathy by a model built on 13 V-J features.

This rearrangement joins TRBV12-3 or TRBV12-4 to TRBJ1-2; TRBD1 matches 9 bases. The specimen was blood. This TCR was recovered from a woman in her late teens or twenties with Graves' hyperthyroidism. CDR3 coding DNA: TGTGCCAGCAGCTTCCGGGACAGGGAGGGCTACACCTTC. It translates to CASSFRDREGYTF.